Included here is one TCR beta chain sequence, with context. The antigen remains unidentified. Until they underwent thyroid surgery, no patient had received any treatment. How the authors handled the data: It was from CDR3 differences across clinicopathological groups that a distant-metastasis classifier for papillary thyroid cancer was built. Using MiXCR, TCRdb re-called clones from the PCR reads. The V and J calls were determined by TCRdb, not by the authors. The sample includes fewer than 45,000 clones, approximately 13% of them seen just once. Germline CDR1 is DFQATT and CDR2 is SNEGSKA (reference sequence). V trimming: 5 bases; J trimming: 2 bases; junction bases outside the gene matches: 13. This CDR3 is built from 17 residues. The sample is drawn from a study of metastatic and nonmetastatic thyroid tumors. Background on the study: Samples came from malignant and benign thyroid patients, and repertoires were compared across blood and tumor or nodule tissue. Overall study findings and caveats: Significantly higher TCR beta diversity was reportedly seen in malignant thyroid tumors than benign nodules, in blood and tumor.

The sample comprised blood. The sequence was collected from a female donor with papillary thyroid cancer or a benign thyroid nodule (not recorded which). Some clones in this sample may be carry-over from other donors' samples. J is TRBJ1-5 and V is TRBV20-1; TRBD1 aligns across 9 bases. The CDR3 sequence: CSADTGDREAGNQPQHF. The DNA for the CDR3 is TGCAGTGCTGACACGGGGGACAGGGAAGCAGGCAATCAGCCCCAGCATTTT.